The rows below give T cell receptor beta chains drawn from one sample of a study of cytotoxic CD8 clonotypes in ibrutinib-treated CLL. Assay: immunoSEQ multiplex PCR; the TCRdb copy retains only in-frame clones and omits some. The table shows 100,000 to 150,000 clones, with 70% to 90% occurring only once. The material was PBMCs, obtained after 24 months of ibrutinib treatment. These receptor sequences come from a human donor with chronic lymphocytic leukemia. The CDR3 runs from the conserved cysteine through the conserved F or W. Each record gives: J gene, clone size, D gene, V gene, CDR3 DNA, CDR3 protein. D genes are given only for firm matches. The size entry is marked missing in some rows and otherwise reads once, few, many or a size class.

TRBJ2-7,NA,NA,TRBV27,TGTGCCAGCAGTTTGAGTACAGGTTCGGGTGAGCAGTACTTC,CASSLSTGSGEQYF
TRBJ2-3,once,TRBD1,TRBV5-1,TGCGCCAGCGGGACAGGGGGAACACATAGCACAGATACGCAGTATTTT,CASGTGGTHSTDTQYF
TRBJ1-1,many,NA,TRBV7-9,TGTGCCAGCAGCTCGCGGTCCGTGGTGAACACTGAAGCTTTCTTT,CASSSRSVVNTEAFF
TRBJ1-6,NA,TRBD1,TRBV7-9,TGTGCCAGCAGCCGGACAGGGGATAGTTCACCCCTCCACTTT,CASSRTGDSSPLHF
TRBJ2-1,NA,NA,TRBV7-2,TGTGCCAGCAGCCCTCTCTTTGGCTCCTACAATGAGCAGTTCTTC,CASSPLFGSYNEQFF
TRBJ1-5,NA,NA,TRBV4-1,TGCGCCAGCAGCCAAGATCCGTCCCAGTATAGCAATCAGCCCCAGCATTTT,CASSQDPSQYSNQPQHF
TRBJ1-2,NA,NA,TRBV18,TGTGCCAGCTCACCCTCGGCGGGGCCTAGTGGCTACACCTTC,CASSPSAGPSGYTF
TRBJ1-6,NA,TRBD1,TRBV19,TGTGCCAGTAGCCGTCGGGACAGGGGTTCACCCCTCCACTTT,CASSRRDRGSPLHF
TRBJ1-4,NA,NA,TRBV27,TGTGCCTCAGGACGGGCTTTACTAGGTGAAAAACTGTTTTTT,CASGRALLGEKLFF
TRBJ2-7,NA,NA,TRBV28,TGTGCCAGCAGTTTAGGCGGGATTGGCTACGAGCAGTACTTC,CASSLGGIGYEQYF
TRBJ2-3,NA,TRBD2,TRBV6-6,TGTGCCAGCAGTCGCGGGGGAATCACAGATACGCAGTATTTT,CASSRGGITDTQYF
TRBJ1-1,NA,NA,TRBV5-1,TGCGCCAGCAGCCCTTCTCCCCCTTACACTGAAGCTTTCTTT,CASSPSPPYTEAFF
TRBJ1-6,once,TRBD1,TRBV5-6,TGTGCCAGCAGTACCGGGACAGGTAGCTCCTATAATTCACCCCTCCACTTT,CASSTGTGSSYNSPLHF
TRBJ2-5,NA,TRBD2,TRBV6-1,TGTGCCAGCGGCGGGACTAGTTCCGGGGAGACCCAGTACTTC,CASGGTSSGETQYF
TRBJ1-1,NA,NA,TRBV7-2,TGTGCCAGCAGCCGCACCTCAGGGAGCACTGAAGCTTTCTTT,CASSRTSGSTEAFF
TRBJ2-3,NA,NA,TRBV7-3,TGTGCCAGCAGCTTAATGAGAGATACGCAGTATTTT,CASSLMRDTQYF
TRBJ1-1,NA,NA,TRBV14,TGTGCCAGCAGTTTGCAGGGTATCGGCACTGAAGCTTTCTTT,CASSLQGIGTEAFF
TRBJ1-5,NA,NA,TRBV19,TGTGCCAGTAGTATGGGCAGGGCGGATCAGCCCCAGCATTTT,CASSMGRADQPQHF
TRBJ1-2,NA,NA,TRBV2,TGTGCCAGCAGTGGTTGGGGGAATGACGGCTACACCTTC,CASSGWGNDGYTF
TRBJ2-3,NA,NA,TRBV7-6,TGTGCCAGCAGCCCTTACAGAGGCACAGATACGCAGTATTTT,CASSPYRGTDTQYF
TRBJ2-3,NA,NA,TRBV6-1,TGTGCCAGCAGTGATGGCGGGTCCACAGATACGCAGTATTTT,CASSDGGSTDTQYF
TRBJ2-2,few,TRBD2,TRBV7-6,TGTGCCAGCAGCCGACTAGCGGGTGGTGACACCGGGGAGCTGTTTTTT,CASSRLAGGDTGELFF
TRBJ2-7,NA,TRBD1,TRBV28,TGTGCCAGCAGTTTAAGGGGGCACGAGCAGTACTTC,CASSLRGHEQYF
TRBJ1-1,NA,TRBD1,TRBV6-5,TGTGCCAGCAGTTATCAGGCAGGGGGGTATTCTGAAGCTTTCTTT,CASSYQAGGYSEAFF
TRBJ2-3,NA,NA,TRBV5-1,TGCGCCAGCAGCCAGAGCACAGATACGCAGTATTTT,CASSQSTDTQYF
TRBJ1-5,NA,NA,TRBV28,TGTGCCAGCAGTTCACAGGGTAAAAGCAATCAGCCCCAGCATTTT,CASSSQGKSNQPQHF
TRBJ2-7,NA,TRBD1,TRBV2,TGTGCCAGCAGTCTTGGTCCGGGACAGGGATCCTACGAGCAGTACTTC,CASSLGPGQGSYEQYF
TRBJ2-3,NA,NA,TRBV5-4,TGTGCCAGCAGCATACTAGGCACAGATACGCAGTATTTT,CASSILGTDTQYF
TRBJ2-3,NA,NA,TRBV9,TGTGCCAGCAGCCCAAGGTCGGTGGGGGGTCTCCCGGCCGCAGATACGCAGTATTTT,CASSPRSVGGLPAADTQYF
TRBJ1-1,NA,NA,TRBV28,TGTGCCAGCAGCCTCGTTTTCGGGAACACTGAAGCTTTCTTT,CASSLVFGNTEAFF
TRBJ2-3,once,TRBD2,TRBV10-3,TGTGCCATCTCCGGGACTAGCGGGAGGAGTACAGATACGCAGTATTTT,CAISGTSGRSTDTQYF
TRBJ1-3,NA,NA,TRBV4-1,TGCGCCAGCAGCCAACACCCCCTTCGGGGGGACTCTGGAAACACCATATATTTT,CASSQHPLRGDSGNTIYF
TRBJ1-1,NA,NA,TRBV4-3,TGCGCCAGCAGCCAAGTGGGCAGGGGCTGGGGCACTGAAGCTTTCTTT,CASSQVGRGWGTEAFF
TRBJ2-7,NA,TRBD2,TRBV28,TGTGCCAGCAGTACCTTAGCGGGGAGCCCCGTGGACTACGAGCAGTACTTC,CASSTLAGSPVDYEQYF
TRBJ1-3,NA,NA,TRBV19,TGTGCCAGGCCTGAGTCCCGGATGGAAAACACCATATATTTT,CARPESRMENTIYF
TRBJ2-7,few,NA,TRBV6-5,TGTGCCAGCAGTCCCGGTGGGGTTATAGACGAGCAGTACTTC,CASSPGGVIDEQYF
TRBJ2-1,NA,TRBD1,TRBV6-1,TGTGCCAGCAGTGGACAGGGGTTCTACAATGAGCAGTTCTTC,CASSGQGFYNEQFF
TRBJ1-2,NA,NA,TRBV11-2,TGTGCCAGTCTTCAAGACTCCGCGCGCAACTATGGCTACACCTTC,CASLQDSARNYGYTF
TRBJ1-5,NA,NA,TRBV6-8,TGTGCCAGCAGTTACTGCGGGGGGGTCAATCAGCCCCAGCATTTT,CASSYCGGVNQPQHF
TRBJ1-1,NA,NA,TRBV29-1,TGCAGCGTTGGAAGGGTCCAAAAGAACACTGAAGCTTTCTTT,CSVGRVQKNTEAFF
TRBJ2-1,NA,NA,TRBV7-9,TGTGCCAGCAGTGGGTGGACGGAGTCCTACAATGAGCAGTTCTTC,CASSGWTESYNEQFF
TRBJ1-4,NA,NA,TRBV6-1,TGTGCCAGCAGTGAGGGGGGGACTAATGAAAAACTGTTTTTT,CASSEGGTNEKLFF
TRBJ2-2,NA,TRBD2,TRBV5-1,TGCGCCAGCAGCTTGGCCGGGGGGTCCGGGGAGCTGTTTTTT,CASSLAGGSGELFF
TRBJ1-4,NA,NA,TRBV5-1,TGCGCCAGCAGCTACAGGACAAATCTCGGCGAAAAACTGTTTTTT,CASSYRTNLGEKLFF
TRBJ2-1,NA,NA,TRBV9,TGTGCCAGCAGCGGCGCGAGAGGCAATGAGCAGTTCTTC,CASSGARGNEQFF
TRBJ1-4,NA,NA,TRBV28,TGTGCCAGCAGTGGCACAGTTGGGACGGGTGAAAAACTGTTTTTT,CASSGTVGTGEKLFF
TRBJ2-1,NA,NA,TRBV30,TGTGCCTGGAGGGGGGTGGAAAGGGGATACTACAATGAGCAGTTCTTC,CAWRGVERGYYNEQFF
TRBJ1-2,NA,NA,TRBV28,TGTGCCAGCAGTCTAGTTGGGGGCGGTGGCTACACCTTC,CASSLVGGGGYTF
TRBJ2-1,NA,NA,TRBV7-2,TGTGCCAGCAGCTCCGGGACTCTAAATGAGCAGTTCTTC,CASSSGTLNEQFF
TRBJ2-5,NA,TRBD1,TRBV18,TGTGCCAGCTCACCCGCGACAGGGATTGAGACCCAGTACTTC,CASSPATGIETQYF
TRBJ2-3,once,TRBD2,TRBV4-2,TGTGCCAGCAGCCACACTAGCGCAGATACGCAGTATTTT,CASSHTSADTQYF
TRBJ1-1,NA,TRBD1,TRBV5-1,TGCGCCAGCAGCTTCCAGGGGGCGGGGAACACTGAAGCTTTCTTT,CASSFQGAGNTEAFF